This T cell receptor beta chain was identified in a study of T cells after yellow fever vaccination. Notes on the study in general: There was a small share of clonotypes that showed up in both the CD4 and CD8 compartments.

The germline gives CDR1 WSHSY, CDR2 SAAADI. The CDR3 extends over 13 amino acids. The germline V and J ends were trimmed by 6 bases and 0 bases, with 8 bases remaining between them. A note on this clonotype: Its specificity is not known.

Production of TCR cDNA was by 5'RACE template switching, which also added a universal primer site and UMIs. One entry per CDR3 protein, called by TCRdb with MiXCR from the 5' RACE reads. The sample lists fewer than 400,000 distinct CDR3 sequences, about 10% occurring once. The V call is TRBV10-2, the J call TRBJ1-1; no clear D gene. The sequences come from CD4+ T cells sorted from PBMCs, collected 45 days after the yellow fever booster vaccination. The TCR sequence derives from a man aged 18 to 30 who received the YFV17D yellow fever vaccine. DNA for the CDR3: TGCGCCAGCAGAGCTTCGATGAACACTGAAGCTTTCTTT. It translates to CASRASMNTEAFF.